The rows below give T cell receptor beta chains drawn from one sample of a study of T cell repertoires in cytomegalovirus infection. TCRdb used MiXCR to reprocess the reads, holding one entry per CDR3 protein. The table shows under 200,000 distinct CDR3 sequences, with 25% to 30% occurring only once. Source material: PBMCs. The receptors here all came from a human donor in good health (CMV status not recorded). Some clones in this sample may be carry-over from other donors' samples. Each CDR3 is given with its conserved first and last residue. D genes are given only for firm matches. Where a row states a size, it is once, few, many or the class of an expanded clone; other rows omit it.

>few|NA|TRBJ2-7|TRBV7-2
TGTGCCAGCAGCTTCGTGGGTTTATACGAGCAGTACTTC
CASSFVGLYEQYF
>many|NA|TRBJ2-3|TRBV7-2
TGTGCCAGCAGCTCGACCGGGACTCCTGGGGGGACGCAGTATTTT
CASSSTGTPGGTQYF
>many|NA|TRBJ1-5|TRBV20-1
TGCAGTGCTAGAGAGGGCAACTACTATCAGCCCCAGCATTTT
CSAREGNYYQPQHF
>NA|TRBD1|TRBJ2-7|TRBV27
TGTGCCAGCAGCCCCGGACAGGTCCGTTACGAGCAGTACTTC
CASSPGQVRYEQYF
>NA|NA|TRBJ1-1|TRBV7-2
TGTGCCAGCAGCGAAACGGGAGCTCGGCACACTGAAGCTTTCTTT
CASSETGARHTEAFF
>few|NA|TRBJ2-1|TRBV11-2
TGTGCCAGCAGCTCTAAGGGTGGGTCTCGGGATGAGCAGTTCTTC
CASSSKGGSRDEQFF
>NA|NA|TRBJ1-3|TRBV25-1
TGTGCCAGCAGTCCCCGGACGTACGGAAACACCATATATTTT
CASSPRTYGNTIYF
>few|NA|TRBJ2-2|TRBV3-1
TGTGCCAGCAGCCCCCGGACAGTGAACACCGGGGAGCTGTTTTTT
CASSPRTVNTGELFF
>NA|NA|TRBJ1-1|TRBV2
TGTGCCAGCAGTGAAATCTTAGGGGCCCGGGAAGCTTTCTTT
CASSEILGAREAFF
>NA|TRBD2|TRBJ2-5|TRBV7-2
TGTGCCAGCAGCTCGCGGACTAGCGGAGGTCAAGAGACCCAGTACTTC
CASSSRTSGGQETQYF
>NA|NA|TRBJ2-3|TRBV30
TGTGCCTGGAGTCCGGGGGAAGATACGCAGTATTTT
CAWSPGEDTQYF